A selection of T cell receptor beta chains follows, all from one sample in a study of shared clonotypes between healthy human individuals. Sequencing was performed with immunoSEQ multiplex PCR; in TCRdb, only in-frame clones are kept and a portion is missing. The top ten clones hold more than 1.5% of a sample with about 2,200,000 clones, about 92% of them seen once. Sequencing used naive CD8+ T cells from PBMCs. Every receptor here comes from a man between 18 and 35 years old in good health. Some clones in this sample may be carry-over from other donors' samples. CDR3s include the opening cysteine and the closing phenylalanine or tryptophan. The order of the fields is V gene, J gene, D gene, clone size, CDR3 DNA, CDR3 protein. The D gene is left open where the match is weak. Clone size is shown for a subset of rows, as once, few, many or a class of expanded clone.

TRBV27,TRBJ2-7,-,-,TGTGCCAGCACCCTGACAGGAGAACACTACGAGCAGTACTTC,CASTLTGEHYEQYF
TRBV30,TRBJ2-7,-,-,TGTGCCTGGATGACCGGGTCCCACGAGCAGTACTTC,CAWMTGSHEQYF
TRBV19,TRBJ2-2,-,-,TGTGCCAGTAGCCGGGACGGCACCGGGGAGCTGTTTTTT,CASSRDGTGELFF
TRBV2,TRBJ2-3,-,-,TGTGCCAGCAGTGGGGGCGGGGCTGACATAGATACGCAGTATTTT,CASSGGGADIDTQYF
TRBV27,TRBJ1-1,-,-,TGTGCCAGCAAAGTGAACGGGAACACTGAAGCTTTCTTT,CASKVNGNTEAFF
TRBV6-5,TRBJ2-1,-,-,TGTGCCAGCGGAACAAACGTCGACAATGAGCAGTTCTTC,CASGTNVDNEQFF
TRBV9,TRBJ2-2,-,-,TGTGCCAGCAGCGTACCCCAAGGGGGGGGCACCGGGGAGCTGTTTTTT,CASSVPQGGGTGELFF
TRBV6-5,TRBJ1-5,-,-,TGTGCCAGCAGTGCGGACAGCCTAAGCAATCAGCCCCAGCATTTT,CASSADSLSNQPQHF
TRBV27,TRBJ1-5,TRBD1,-,TGTGCCAGCAGGGAAGGGGGCTTTAATCAGCCCCAGCATTTT,CASREGGFNQPQHF
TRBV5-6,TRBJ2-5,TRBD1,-,TGTGCCAGCGGGGGTAGAAGGGGGCATCCAGAGACCCAGTACTTC,CASGGRRGHPETQYF
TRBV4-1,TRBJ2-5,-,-,TGCGCCAGCAGCCAAGAGGACCTCGTTGGGGAGACCCAGTACTTC,CASSQEDLVGETQYF
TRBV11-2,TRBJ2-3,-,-,TGTGCCAGCAGAAAAACTCCCCCTGTAGTGGGCACAGATACGCAGTATTTT,CASRKTPPVVGTDTQYF
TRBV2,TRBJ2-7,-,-,TGTGCCAGCAGCACAACAGGGTCGGGAGAGCAGTACTTC,CASSTTGSGEQYF
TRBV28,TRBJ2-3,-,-,TGTGCCAGCAGTGACCCCGGGTGGCGGGTTGGAACAGATACGCAGTATTTT,CASSDPGWRVGTDTQYF
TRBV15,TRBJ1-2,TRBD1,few,TGTGCCACCAGCGAAAGGACAGGGGGATTCTATGGCTACACCTTC,CATSERTGGFYGYTF
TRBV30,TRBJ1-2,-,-,TGTGCCTGGGACCCCCAGGGAATCTATGGCTACACCTTC,CAWDPQGIYGYTF
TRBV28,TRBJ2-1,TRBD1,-,TGTGCCAGCAGTCCTGGGCTACAGGGGGCTAGGGAGCAGTTCTTC,CASSPGLQGAREQFF
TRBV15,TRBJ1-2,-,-,TGTGCCACCAGCGAACGGCAGATCGGCTATGGCTACACCTTC,CATSERQIGYGYTF
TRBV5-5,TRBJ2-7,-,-,TGTGCCAGCAGCCCGAGGGAGACCTACGAGCAGTACTTC,CASSPRETYEQYF
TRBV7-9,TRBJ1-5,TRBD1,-,TGTGCCAGCAGCTCAGACGGACAGGGCAATCAGCCCCAGCATTTT,CASSSDGQGNQPQHF
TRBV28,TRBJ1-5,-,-,TGTGCCAGCAGTTCGCCGCGGGCCAGGGGATCGAATCAGCCCCAGCATTTT,CASSSPRARGSNQPQHF
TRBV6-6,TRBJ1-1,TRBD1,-,TGTGCCAGCAGTTACGACAGGGTATGGGGGAACACTGAAGCTTTCTTT,CASSYDRVWGNTEAFF
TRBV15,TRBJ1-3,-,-,TGTGCCACCAGCAGAGGTGGACTCGGGGAGTCTGGTGGAAACACCATATATTTT,CATSRGGLGESGGNTIYF
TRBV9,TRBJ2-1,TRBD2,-,TGTGCCAGCAGCGAGGTAATTAGGGGCGGGAGTTACAATGAGCAGTTCTTC,CASSEVIRGGSYNEQFF
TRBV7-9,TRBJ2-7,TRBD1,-,TGTGCCAGCAGCTCCTCCGGACAGGGGTCCTACGAGCAGTACTTC,CASSSSGQGSYEQYF
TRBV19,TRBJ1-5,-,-,TGTGCCAGTAGTACAAGACAGTCCCATCAGCCCCAGCATTTT,CASSTRQSHQPQHF
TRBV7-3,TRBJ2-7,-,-,TGTGCCAGCAGCTCCGGACTGGGCGGGGAGCAGTACTTC,CASSSGLGGEQYF
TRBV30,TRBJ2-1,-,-,TGTGCCTGGAGTGCCTATGCCGGGACACCTTACAATGAGCAGTTCTTC,CAWSAYAGTPYNEQFF
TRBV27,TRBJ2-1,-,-,TGTGCCAGCAGTTTAGAAATTAGGGGGTACAATGAGCAGTTCTTC,CASSLEIRGYNEQFF
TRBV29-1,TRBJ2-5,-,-,TGCAGCGTTGAAATCCTGGGAGTCCAAGAGACCCAGTACTTC,CSVEILGVQETQYF
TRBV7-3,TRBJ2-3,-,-,TGTGCCAGCAACGGGGGCCTCATGAGCACAGATACGCAGTATTTT,CASNGGLMSTDTQYF
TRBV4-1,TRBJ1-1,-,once,TGCGCCAGCAGCCAAGGCCCGGGGCGAGAGGAGGCTTTCTTT,CASSQGPGREEAFF
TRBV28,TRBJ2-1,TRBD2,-,TGTGCCAGCAGTCCATGGGGGACTAGTATGTATCATGAGCAGTTCTTC,CASSPWGTSMYHEQFF
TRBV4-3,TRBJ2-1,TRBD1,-,TGCGCCAGCAGCCAAATGAGGGGGCATGAGCAGTTCTTC,CASSQMRGHEQFF
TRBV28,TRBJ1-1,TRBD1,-,TGTGCCAGCAGTGTGGGACAGGGAAACACTGAAGCTTTCTTT,CASSVGQGNTEAFF
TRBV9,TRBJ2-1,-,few,TGTGCCAGCAGCATACACTCACGCGAGCAGTTCTTC,CASSIHSREQFF
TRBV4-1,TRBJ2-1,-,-,TGCGCCAGCAGCCAAGGCAGGTTATTTCTCAATGAGCAGTTCTTC,CASSQGRLFLNEQFF
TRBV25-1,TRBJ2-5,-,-,TGTGCCAGCAGCGCTGACTCTCAAGAGACCCAGTACTTC,CASSADSQETQYF
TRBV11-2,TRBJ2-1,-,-,TGTGCCAGCAGCTCCCTAAGGGGCCTAGGGAATGAGCAGTTCTTC,CASSSLRGLGNEQFF
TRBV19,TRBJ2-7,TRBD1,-,TGTGCCAGTAGCTTATCGGACAGGGGGCTCCCGCTGATTCCCTACGAGCAGTACTTC,CASSLSDRGLPLIPYEQYF
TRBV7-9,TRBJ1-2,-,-,TGTGCCAGCAGCTTAGCCCAAGACCTTCCGGGGGCCTATGGCTACACCTTC,CASSLAQDLPGAYGYTF
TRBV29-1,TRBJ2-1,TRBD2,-,TGCAGCGCGGGGGGGACGGTCAATGAGCAGTTCTTC,CSAGGTVNEQFF
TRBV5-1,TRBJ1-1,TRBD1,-,TGCGCCAGCAGCAACGGACAGGGGCTGAACACTGAAGCTTTCTTT,CASSNGQGLNTEAFF
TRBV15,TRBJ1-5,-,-,TGTGCCACCAGCAGAGATCGGGCAGGGGACCAGCCCCAGCATTTT,CATSRDRAGDQPQHF
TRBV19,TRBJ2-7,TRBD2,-,TGTGCCAGTAGTATAGTAACTAGCGGGATCTACGAGCAGTACTTC,CASSIVTSGIYEQYF
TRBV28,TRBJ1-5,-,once,TGTGCCAGCAGTTTGACCCCGGGGCCCCAGCATTTT,CASSLTPGPQHF